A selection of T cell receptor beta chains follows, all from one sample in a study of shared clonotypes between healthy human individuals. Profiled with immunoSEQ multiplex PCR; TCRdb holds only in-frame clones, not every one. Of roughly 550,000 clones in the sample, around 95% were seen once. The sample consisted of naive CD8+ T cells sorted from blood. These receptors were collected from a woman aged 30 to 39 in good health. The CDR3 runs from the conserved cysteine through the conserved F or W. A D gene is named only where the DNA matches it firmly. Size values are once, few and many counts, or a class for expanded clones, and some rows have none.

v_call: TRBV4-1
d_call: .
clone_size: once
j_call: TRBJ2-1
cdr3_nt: TGCGCCAGCAGCCAAGATTCTCTTGTTGCTAGATTTTCCTACAATGAGCAGTTCTTC
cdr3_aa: CASSQDSLVARFSYNEQFF

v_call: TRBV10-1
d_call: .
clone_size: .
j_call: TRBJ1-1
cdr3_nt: TGCGCCAGCTCCCGGGACACCCTGGGTGACACTGAAGCTTTCTTT
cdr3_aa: CASSRDTLGDTEAFF

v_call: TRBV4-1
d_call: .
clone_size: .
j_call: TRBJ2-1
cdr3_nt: TGCGCCAGCAGACAGAGGCCGGCGAATGAGCAGTTCTTC
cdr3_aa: CASRQRPANEQFF

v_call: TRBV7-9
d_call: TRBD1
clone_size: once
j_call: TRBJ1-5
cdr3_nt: TGTGCCAGCAGCGCCGGGACAGGGAACCAGCCCCAGCATTTT
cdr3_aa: CASSAGTGNQPQHF

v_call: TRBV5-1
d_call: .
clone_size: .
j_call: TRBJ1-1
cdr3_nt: TGCGCCAGCAGCTTGGGGCGGGGCACTGAAGCTTTCTTT
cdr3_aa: CASSLGRGTEAFF

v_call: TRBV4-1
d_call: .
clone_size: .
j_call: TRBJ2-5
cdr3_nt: TGCGCCAGCAGCCAACTCAGTACAGGGAAGTTGGAGACCCAGTACTTC
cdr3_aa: CASSQLSTGKLETQYF

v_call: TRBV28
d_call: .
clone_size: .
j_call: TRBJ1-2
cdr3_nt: TGTGCCAGCAGTTTAAGCAGGGGTCAAGGCTACACCTTC
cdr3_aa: CASSLSRGQGYTF

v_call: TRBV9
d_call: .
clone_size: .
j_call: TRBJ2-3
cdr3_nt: TGTGCCAGCAGCGTAGGGGAGTCTGGAGATACGCAGTATTTT
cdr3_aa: CASSVGESGDTQYF

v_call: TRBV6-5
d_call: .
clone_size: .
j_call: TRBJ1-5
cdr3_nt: TGTGCCAGCAGTTACGGTGGGGTCAACCAGCCCCAGCATTTT
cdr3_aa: CASSYGGVNQPQHF

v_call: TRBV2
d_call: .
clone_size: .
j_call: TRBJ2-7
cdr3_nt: TGTGCCAGCAGACTTCTTCTAGATTACGAGCAGTACTTC
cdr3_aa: CASRLLLDYEQYF

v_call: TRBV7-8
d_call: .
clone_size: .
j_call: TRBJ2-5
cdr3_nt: TGTGCCAGCAGCTTAGAGTGGACAAACCAAGAGACCCAGTACTTC
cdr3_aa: CASSLEWTNQETQYF

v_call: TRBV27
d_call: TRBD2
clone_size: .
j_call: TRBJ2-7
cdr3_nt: TGTGCCAGCAGTTTTAAGCGGGAAAATTACGAGCAGTACTTC
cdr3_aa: CASSFKRENYEQYF

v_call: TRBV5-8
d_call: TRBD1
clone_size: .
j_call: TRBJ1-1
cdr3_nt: TGTGCCAGCAGCTCCGACCGGGACAGGGGGTTCACTGAAGCTTTCTTT
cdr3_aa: CASSSDRDRGFTEAFF

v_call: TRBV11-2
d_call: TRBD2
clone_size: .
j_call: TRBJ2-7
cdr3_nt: TGTGCCAGCAGCTTCTCTAGCGGGGCTTACGAGCAGTACTTC
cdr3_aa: CASSFSSGAYEQYF

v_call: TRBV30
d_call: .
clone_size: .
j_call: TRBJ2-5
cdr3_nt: TGTGCCTGGAGTGTTATGGAGACCCAGTACTTC
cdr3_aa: CAWSVMETQYF

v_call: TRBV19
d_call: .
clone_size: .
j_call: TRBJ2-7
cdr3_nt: TGTGCCAGTAGTATAGCAGGCACCTACGAGCAGTACTTC
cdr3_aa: CASSIAGTYEQYF